This T cell receptor (beta chain) emerged from a study of T cells in Graves' hyperthyroidism and ophthalmopathy. Turning to the study itself: Before treatment of any kind, peripheral blood was taken at initial diagnosis. Whole-study findings and limits: Clonotypes that were expanded in thyroid above 0.001 mostly appeared in blood too. A 13 V-J model separated ophthalmopathy from stable hyperthyroidism. The model predicted ophthalmopathy a median approximately six months before onset.

V dropped 2 bases and J dropped 0 bases, with 10 bases sitting between them. CDR1 and CDR2 (germline): MGHRA, YSYEKL. CDR3 length: 15 residues. Comments on this clonotype: What it recognizes is unknown.

Amplified regions were TCR beta CDR3 sequences from RNA transcripts. First-round RT-PCR of the TCR CDR3 relied on the HTBI primer set. TCRdb recomputed calls from the multiplex PCR reads with MiXCR, one row per CDR3 protein. The data hold about 340,000 distinct CDR3 sequences, with roughly a fifth observed a single time. This receptor was obtained from a woman aged 45-59 years with Graves' hyperthyroidism. The chain has TRBV4-1 and TRBJ1-1; D is ambiguous. Sequenced input: blood. Here the CDR3 DNA reads TGCGCCAGCAGCCAACCCCCCGCGCTGAACACTGAAGCTTTCTTT. Amino acid sequence: CASSQPPALNTEAFF.